A selection of T cell receptor beta chains follows, all from one sample in a study of technical replicates of blood from a handful of donors. Assay used: immunoSEQ multiplex PCR; TCRdb lists only in-frame clones, some missing. The profile shows under 100,000 clones, 90% to 96% of them singletons. What was sequenced was T cells isolated from PBMCs. The source of these receptors is a human donor in good health. Both conserved end residues are trimmed from each CDR3. The order of the fields is V gene, J gene, CDR3 protein.

TRBV14	TRBJ2-2	ASKGLAVTGELF
TRBV12-5	TRBJ1-1	ASVWAPHGLTGPSMNTEAF
TRBV5-4	TRBJ2-3	ASSLGSWLSTDTQY
TRBV28	TRBJ2-1	ASSFATGTRNNEQF
TRBV19	TRBJ2-1	ASSIRPDSSSYNEQF
TRBV5-1	TRBJ2-1	ASAGQSYNEQF
TRBV13	TRBJ2-1	ASSSSGSYNEQF
TRBV19	TRBJ2-5	ASSIGAGFYQETQY
TRBV4-1	TRBJ2-5	ASSQVRQGQTQY
TRBV10-3	TRBJ2-7	AISEQASGRLNEQY
TRBV7-9	TRBJ2-1	ASSLVPLTGAGAREQF
TRBV6-6	TRBJ2-5	ASSYSVAAVGETQY
TRBV4-1	TRBJ1-1	ASSSGNMNTEAF
TRBV27	TRBJ2-1	ASSSGLHNEQF
TRBV11-3	TRBJ2-7	ASSLATEVSSGKQY
TRBV2	TRBJ2-7	ASRGTSGRLSYEQY
TRBV18	TRBJ1-3	ASSPRRSSGNTIY